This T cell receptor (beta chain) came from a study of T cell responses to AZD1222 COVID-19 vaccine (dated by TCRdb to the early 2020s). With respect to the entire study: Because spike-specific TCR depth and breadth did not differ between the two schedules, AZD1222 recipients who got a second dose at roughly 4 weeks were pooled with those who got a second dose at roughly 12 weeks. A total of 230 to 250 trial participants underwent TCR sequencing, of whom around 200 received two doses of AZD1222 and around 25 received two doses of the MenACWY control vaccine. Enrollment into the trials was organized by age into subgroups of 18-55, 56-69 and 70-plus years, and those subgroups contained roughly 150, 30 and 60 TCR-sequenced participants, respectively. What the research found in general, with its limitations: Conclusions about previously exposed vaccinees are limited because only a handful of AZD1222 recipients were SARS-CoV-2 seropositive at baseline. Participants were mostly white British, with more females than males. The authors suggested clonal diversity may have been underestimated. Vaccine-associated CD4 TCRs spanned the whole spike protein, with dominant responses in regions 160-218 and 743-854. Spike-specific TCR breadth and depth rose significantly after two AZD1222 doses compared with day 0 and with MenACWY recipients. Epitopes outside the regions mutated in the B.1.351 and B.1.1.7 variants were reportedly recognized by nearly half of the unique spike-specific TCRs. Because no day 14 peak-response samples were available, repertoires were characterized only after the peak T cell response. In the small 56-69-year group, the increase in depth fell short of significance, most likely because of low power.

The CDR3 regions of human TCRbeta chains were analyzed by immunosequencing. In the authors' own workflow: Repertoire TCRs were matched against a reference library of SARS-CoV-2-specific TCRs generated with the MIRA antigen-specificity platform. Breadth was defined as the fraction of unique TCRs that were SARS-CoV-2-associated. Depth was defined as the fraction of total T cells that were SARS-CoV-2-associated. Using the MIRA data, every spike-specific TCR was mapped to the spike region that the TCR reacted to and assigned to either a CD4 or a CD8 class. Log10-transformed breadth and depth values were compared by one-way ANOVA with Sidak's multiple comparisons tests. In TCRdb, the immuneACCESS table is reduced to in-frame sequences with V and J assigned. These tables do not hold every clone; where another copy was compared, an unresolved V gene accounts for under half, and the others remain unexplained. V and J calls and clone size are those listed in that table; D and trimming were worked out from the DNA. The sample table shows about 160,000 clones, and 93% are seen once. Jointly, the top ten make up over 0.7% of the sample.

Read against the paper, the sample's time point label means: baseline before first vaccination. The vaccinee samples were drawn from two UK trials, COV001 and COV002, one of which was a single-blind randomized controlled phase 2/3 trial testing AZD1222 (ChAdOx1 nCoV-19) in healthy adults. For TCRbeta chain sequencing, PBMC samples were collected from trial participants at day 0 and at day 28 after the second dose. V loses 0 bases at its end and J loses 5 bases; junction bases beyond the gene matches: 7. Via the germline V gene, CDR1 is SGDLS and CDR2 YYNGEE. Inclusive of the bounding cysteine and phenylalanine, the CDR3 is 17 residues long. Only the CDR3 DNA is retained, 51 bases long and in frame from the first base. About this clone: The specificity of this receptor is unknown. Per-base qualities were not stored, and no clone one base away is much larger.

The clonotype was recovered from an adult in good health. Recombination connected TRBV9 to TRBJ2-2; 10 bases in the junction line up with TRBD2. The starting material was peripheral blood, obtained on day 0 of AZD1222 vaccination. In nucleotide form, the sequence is TGTGCCAGCAGCGTAGCGGTAGCGGGGGGTAAAACCGGGGAGCTGTTTTTT. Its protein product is CASSVAVAGGKTGELFF.